This TCR beta chain is drawn from a study of blood T cell repertoires in COVID-19. Per the original methods: Amplified reference gene primers provided the basis for estimating nucleated cell counts. Assay: immunoSEQ multiplex PCR; the TCRdb copy retains only in-frame clones and omits some. For V, J and clone size, that table is used; D and trimming come from the DNA. This table has around 170,000 clones, less than 90% appearing once. The length of the CDR3 is 13 residues. The V gene's germline CDR1 is MGHDK and CDR2 SYGVNS. Trimming removed 8 bases from V and 6 bases from J; junction bases left unmatched: 3. Adults between about 18 and 89 years of age took part from 20 to 25 US areas.

Sequenced input: PBMCs or T cells enriched from blood (not recorded which). The receptor's source is a woman aged 45-65 years who had recovered from COVID-19. The V gene is TRBV25-1, the J gene TRBJ1-6; 8 positions agree with TRBD1. CDR3 sequence (DNA): TGTGCCAGCCGCGACAGGGGTAATTCACCCCTCCACTTT. This translates into CASRDRGNSPLHF.